Listed below are T cell receptor beta chains from one sample, sequenced in a study of cytomegalovirus exposure and HLA in healthy donors. Assay used: immunoSEQ multiplex PCR; TCRdb lists only in-frame clones, some missing. The sample shows approximately 160,000 clones, 60% to 85% of them seen only once. The specimen was PBMCs. The receptors were sampled from a woman aged 50 to 60 in good health and CMV-seropositive. Each CDR3 is given with its conserved first and last residue. The D gene is left open where the match is weak. Clone size appears in some rows only: once, few, many, or a class for an expanded clone.

d_gene	v_gene	abundance	j_gene	CDR3aa	CDR3nt
NA	TRBV9	NA	TRBJ2-3	CASSEGAGFTDTQYF	TGTGCCAGCAGCGAGGGGGCGGGGTTCACAGATACGCAGTATTTT
NA	TRBV14	few	TRBJ1-1	CASSQDGGARTEAFF	TGTGCCAGCAGCCAAGATGGGGGGGCGCGGACTGAAGCTTTCTTT
TRBD2	TRBV5-6	NA	TRBJ2-7	CASSLGTSLYEQYF	TGTGCCAGCAGCTTAGGGACTAGCCTCTACGAGCAGTACTTC
NA	TRBV4-1	NA	TRBJ2-1	CASSQDRLESLNEQFF	TGCGCCAGCAGCCAAGATCGGTTAGAGTCGTTAAATGAGCAGTTCTTC
NA	TRBV18	NA	TRBJ2-2	CASSQNRDTGELFF	TGTGCCAGCTCACAAAACCGGGACACCGGGGAGCTGTTTTTT
NA	TRBV6-1	NA	TRBJ2-3	CASSRLAPGQDTQYF	TGTGCCAGCAGTCGCCTAGCCCCAGGTCAGGATACGCAGTATTTT
TRBD1	TRBV4-1	NA	TRBJ1-3	CASSQDPGTGSGNTIYF	TGCGCCAGCAGCCAAGATCCGGGGACAGGCTCTGGAAACACCATATATTTT
NA	TRBV4-3	NA	TRBJ2-2	CASSSRGGGNTGELFF	TGCGCCAGCAGCTCCCGAGGGGGGGGGAACACCGGGGAGCTGTTTTTT
NA	TRBV9	NA	TRBJ2-6	CASSVGPGTGANVLTF	TGTGCCAGCAGCGTAGGGCCAGGGACAGGGGCCAACGTCCTGACTTTC
NA	TRBV18	NA	TRBJ1-6	CASSPLSGDNSPLHF	TGTGCCAGCTCACCACTTTCCGGGGATAATTCACCCCTCCACTTT
NA	TRBV28	NA	TRBJ1-2	CASTPGASNYGYTF	TGTGCCAGTACCCCAGGGGCCTCAAACTATGGCTACACCTTC